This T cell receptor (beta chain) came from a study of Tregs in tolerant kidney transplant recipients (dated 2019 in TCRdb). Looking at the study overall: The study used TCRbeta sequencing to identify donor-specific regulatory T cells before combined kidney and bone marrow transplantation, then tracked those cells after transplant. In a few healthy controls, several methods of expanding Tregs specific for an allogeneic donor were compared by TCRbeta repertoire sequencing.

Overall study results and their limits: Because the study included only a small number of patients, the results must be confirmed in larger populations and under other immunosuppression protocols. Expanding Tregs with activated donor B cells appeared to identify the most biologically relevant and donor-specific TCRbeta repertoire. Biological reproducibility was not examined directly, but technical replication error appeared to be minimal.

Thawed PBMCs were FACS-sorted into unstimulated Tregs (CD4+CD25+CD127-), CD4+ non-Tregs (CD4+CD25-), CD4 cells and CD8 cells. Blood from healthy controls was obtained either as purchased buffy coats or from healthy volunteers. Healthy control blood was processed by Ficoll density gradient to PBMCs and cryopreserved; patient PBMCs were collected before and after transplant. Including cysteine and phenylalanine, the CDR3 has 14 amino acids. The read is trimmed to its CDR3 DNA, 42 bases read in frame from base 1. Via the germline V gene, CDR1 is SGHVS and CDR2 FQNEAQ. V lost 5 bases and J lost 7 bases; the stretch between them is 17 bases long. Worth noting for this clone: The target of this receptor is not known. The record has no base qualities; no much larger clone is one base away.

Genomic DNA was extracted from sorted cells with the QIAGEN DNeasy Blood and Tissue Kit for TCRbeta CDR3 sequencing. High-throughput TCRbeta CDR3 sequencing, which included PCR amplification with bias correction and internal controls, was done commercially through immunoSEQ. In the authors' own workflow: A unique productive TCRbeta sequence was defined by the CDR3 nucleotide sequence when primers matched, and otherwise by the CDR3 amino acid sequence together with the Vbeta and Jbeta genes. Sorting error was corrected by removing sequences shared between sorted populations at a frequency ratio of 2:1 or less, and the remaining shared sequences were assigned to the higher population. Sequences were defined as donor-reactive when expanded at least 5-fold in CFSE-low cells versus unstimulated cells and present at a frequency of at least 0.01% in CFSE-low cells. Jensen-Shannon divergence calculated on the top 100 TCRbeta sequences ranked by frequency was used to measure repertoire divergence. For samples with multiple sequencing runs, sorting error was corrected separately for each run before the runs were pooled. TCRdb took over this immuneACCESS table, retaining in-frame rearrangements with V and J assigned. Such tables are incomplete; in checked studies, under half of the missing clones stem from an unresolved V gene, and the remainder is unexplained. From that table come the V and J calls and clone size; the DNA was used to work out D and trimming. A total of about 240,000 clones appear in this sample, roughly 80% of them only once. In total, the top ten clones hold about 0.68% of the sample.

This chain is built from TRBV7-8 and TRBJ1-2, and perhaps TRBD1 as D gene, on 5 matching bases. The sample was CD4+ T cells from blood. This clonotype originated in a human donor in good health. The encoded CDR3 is CASSPGGDPTGYTF. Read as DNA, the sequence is TGTGCCAGCAGCCCCGGGGGGGACCCCACTGGCTACACCTTC.